The 29 T cell receptor beta chains below come from one sample, sequenced in a study of glioma-infiltrating T cells after dendritic cell vaccination. The protocol was immunoSEQ multiplex PCR, while the TCRdb copy is restricted to in-frame clones and leaves out a portion. The sample consists of 90,000 to 95,000 clones, 81% of them appearing once. The time point here: after dendritic cell vaccination, including at tumor progression/relapse. This specimen was blood, taken after dendritic cell vaccination. Receptors originate from a human donor with glioblastoma.

The V and J genes are TRBV6-5 and TRBJ1-6; 8 positions match TRBD1. The CDR3 is 15 amino acids. J was trimmed by 7 bases and V by 5 bases; bases with no gene match: 7. Germline CDR1 and CDR2: MNHEY and SVGAGI. Here the CDR3 reads CASSGRTGMNSPLHF. For the CDR3, the DNA is TGTGCCAGCAGTGGCCGGACAGGGATGAATTCACCCCTCCACTTT.

The V gene is TRBV7-3, the J gene TRBJ2-1; 13 nucleotides agree with TRBD2. V was pared by 5 bases and J by 9 bases, with 13 bases of the junction left unmatched. The CDR3 totals 17 residues. CDR1 is SGHTA and CDR2 is FQGTGA in the germline V gene. CDR3 amino acids: CASSPSWTSGSIGEQFF. CDR3 coding DNA: TGTGCCAGCAGCCCCTCCTGGACTAGCGGGAGTATCGGTGAGCAGTTCTTC. Looking up the rest from reference TRBV7-3 and TRBJ2-1 gives the full variable domain: GAGVSQTPSNKVTEKGKYVELRCDPISGHTALYWYRQSLGQGPEFLIYFQGTGAADDSGLPNDRFFAVRPEGSVSTLKIQRTERGDSAVYLCASSPSWTSGSIGEQFFGPGTRLTVL.

J is TRBJ2-2 and V is TRBV6-1; D is uncertain. V lost 3 bases and J 6 bases, leaving 5 bases between the germline ends. Germline CDR1 MNHNS, CDR2 SASEGT. CDR3 length: 12 amino acids. CDR3 coding DNA: TGTGCCAGCAGTGACTACGCCGGGGAGCTGTTTTTT. This translates into CASSDYAGELFF.

The V gene is TRBV11-1, the J gene TRBJ2-3, with a possible D match to TRBD2 (7 bases). Per germline, CDR1 SGHAT and CDR2 FQDESV (reference sequence). Trimming left V 4 bases short and J 1 base short, with 9 bases between. The CDR3 extends over 14 amino acids. The CDR3 here is CASSSGGGTDTQYF. The CDR3 DNA follows: TGTGCCAGCAGCTCGGGGGGCGGCACAGATACGCAGTATTTT.

The chain couples TRBV7-6 to TRBJ2-6; TRBD1 might be the D (6 bases). Trimming shortened V by 1 base and J by 4 bases, and 11 bases separated the two germline ends. Looked up from germline, CDR1 is SGHVS and CDR2 is FNYEAQ. The CDR3 sequence is 16 residues long. The CDR3 nucleotides read TGTGCCAGCAGCTTAGTATTGGGGGCCGGGGCCAACGTCCTGACTTTC. It translates to CASSLVLGAGANVLTF.

The chain combines TRBV18 with TRBJ1-4, with 7 bases aligning to TRBD1. The V segment lost 3 bases and the J segment 2 bases; nucleotides outside the gene matches: 9. CDR1 and CDR2 from the germline V gene are KGHSH and LQKENI. The CDR3 runs 17 residues. The CDR3 reads CASSPPDRLVTNEKLFF. In DNA, the CDR3 is TGTGCCAGCTCACCCCCGGACAGGCTGGTCACTAATGAAAAACTGTTTTTT.

The V and J genes are TRBV20-1 and TRBJ1-2; D not certain. Trimming stripped 2 bases from V and 4 bases from J, with 5 bases between. The CDR3 runs 11 residues. Germline values: CDR1 DFQATT, CDR2 SNEGSKA (reference sequence). Here the CDR3 reads CSARNSYGYTF. For the CDR3, the DNA is TGCAGTGCTAGAAACAGCTATGGCTACACCTTC.

This chain uses TRBV5-1 with TRBJ2-3, with D uncertain. The CDR3 sequence is 12 residues long. Trimming stripped 4 bases from V and 0 bases from J, with 3 bases between. The germline gives CDR1 SGHRS, CDR2 YFSETQ. CDR3 in DNA: TGCGCCAGCAGCGAGAGCACAGATACGCAGTATTTT. Translated: CASSESTDTQYF.

The V call is TRBV5-1, the J call TRBJ2-3; D might be TRBD1 (6 bases). V was pared by 4 bases and J by 10 bases, with 13 bases between. The CDR3 spans 12 residues. Germline V CDR1 and CDR2: SGHRS, YFSETQ. In DNA form, the CDR3 reads TGCGCCAGCAGCGTCGACAGGTTGGCGCAGTATTTT. Translation: CASSVDRLAQYF.

The chain joins TRBV5-1 to TRBJ1-3, with a tentative D call TRBD1 (6 bases). This CDR3 contains 20 residues. Trimming pared 3 bases from V and 1 base from J, leaving 26 bases between. Germline V gives CDR1 SGHRS, CDR2 YFSETQ. CDR3 DNA: TGCGCCAGCAGCTCACTTGGACAGTCCCGTTCCGTTCTGTCTGGAAACACCATATATTTT. Amino acid sequence: CASSSLGQSRSVLSGNTIYF.

V gene TRBV6-1 combines with J gene TRBJ1-2, with a tentative D call TRBD1 (6 bases). Germline V CDR1 and CDR2: MNHNS, SASEGT. V lost 3 bases to trimming and J lost 3 bases, with 14 bases between them. The CDR3 loop spans 15 amino acids. This CDR3 reads CASSDPSGQHYGYTF. Here the CDR3 DNA reads TGTGCCAGCAGTGATCCTTCGGGACAACACTATGGCTACACCTTC.

This rearrangement joins TRBV7-6 to TRBJ1-1; D is possibly TRBD1 (5 bases). Germline V CDR1 and CDR2: SGHVS, FNYEAQ. Trimming stripped 6 bases from V and 1 base from J, with 12 bases between. The CDR3 contains 14 residues. The CDR3 DNA follows: TGTGCCAGCAGGGCGGGGGGGTGGAACACTGAAGCTTTCTTT. Residues: CASRAGGWNTEAFF.

The CDR3 loop reads CASFQGWGYTF. The CDR3 DNA reads as TGTGCCAGTTTTCAGGGTTGGGGCTACACCTTC. The chain combines TRBV19 with TRBJ1-2; tentative D call: TRBD1 (5 bases). CDR3 size: 11 residues. The V gene's germline CDR1 is LNHDA and CDR2 SQIVND (reference sequence). Trimming left V 8 bases short and J 8 bases short, with 12 bases between.

V and J are TRBV10-1 and TRBJ2-6; 8 bases map to TRBD1. CDR1 is WNHNN, CDR2 SYGVQD, per germline (reference sequence). The CDR3 is 17 residues long. V dropped 2 bases and J dropped 11; count of bases not matched to a gene: 14. CDR3 bases: TGCGCCAGCAGTGAGAGTGTCCCGGGACAGGTTGGAGACGTCCTGACTTTC. Translating gives CASSESVPGQVGDVLTF.

The CDR3 coding sequence is TGTGCCAGCAGCGACCGGGACAGGGTGAATGGCTACACCTTC. Translating gives CASSDRDRVNGYTF. V and J are TRBV7-8 and TRBJ1-2, with 9 bases identical to TRBD1. Germline V gene data show CDR1 as SGHVS and CDR2 as FQNEAQ. With 5 bases clipped from V and 6 bases from J, the junction kept 7 bases outside the gene matches. The CDR3 length is 14 residues.

This clone was found once. The V call is TRBV5-1, the J call TRBJ2-7, with 8 bases fitting TRBD1. This CDR3 is 14 amino acids long. Germline trimming cut 2 bases from V and 3 bases from J; bases unmatched to any gene: 4. CDR1 is SGHRS, CDR2 YFSETQ, per germline. The CDR3 loop is CASSLAGGYYEQYF. The CDR3 DNA sequence: TGCGCCAGCAGCTTAGCAGGGGGCTACTACGAGCAGTACTTC.

V gene TRBV2 combines with J gene TRBJ1-1, with D unresolved. CDR3 length: 14 residues. V lost 6 bases to trimming and J lost 0 bases, with 11 bases between them. CDR1 is SNHLY and CDR2 is FYNNEI in the germline V gene. This chain's CDR3 is CASSALTLNTEAFF. DNA of the CDR3: TGTGCCAGCAGCGCCCTTACATTGAACACTGAAGCTTTCTTT. Variable domain in full (rest from reference TRBV2 and TRBJ1-1): EPEVTQTPSHQVTQMGQEVILRCVPISNHLYFYWYRQILGQKVEFLVSFYNNEISEKSEIFDDQFSVERPDGSNFTLKIRSTKLEDSAMYFCASSALTLNTEAFFGQGTRLTVV.

The CDR3 is CASSQTGTSGNADTQYF. The CDR3 DNA follows: TGTGCCAGCAGCCAAACCGGGACTAGCGGTAACGCAGATACGCAGTATTTT. J is TRBJ2-3 and V is TRBV4-2; 11 bases align to TRBD2. CDR1 is LGHNA, CDR2 YNFKEQ, per germline. The CDR3 contains 17 residues. V dropped 2 bases and J dropped 4; count of bases not matched to a gene: 8.

The J gene is TRBJ2-7, the V gene TRBV5-4; possibly TRBD1 for D (5 bases). The CDR3 sequence is 13 residues long. V was pared by 4 bases and J by 3 bases, with 11 bases between. CDR1 is SGHNT and CDR2 is YYREEE in the germline V gene (reference sequence). CDR3 in DNA: TGTGCCAGCAGCGCAGGGATAGGCTACGAGCAGTACTTC. Protein sequence: CASSAGIGYEQYF.

This sequence joins TRBV6-1 and TRBJ2-7; 7 bases align to TRBD1. CDR3 length equals 14 residues. V was pared by 4 bases and J by 1 base, with 4 bases of the junction left unmatched. Germline lookup yields CDR1 MNHNS and CDR2 SASEGT. The CDR3 loop reads CASSGTGMSYEQYV. CDR3 bases: TGTGCCAGCAGTGGGACAGGTATGTCCTACGAGCAGTACGTC.

V gene TRBV6-1 combines with J gene TRBJ2-5; weak D call: TRBD2 (5 bases). This CDR3 has 13 amino acids. Deletions cut 7 bases from V and 3 bases from J, with 12 bases between. Per germline, CDR1 MNHNS and CDR2 SASEGT. The CDR3 here is CASMWLAKETQYF. CDR3 coding DNA: TGTGCCAGCATGTGGTTAGCGAAAGAGACCCAGTACTTC.

The chain combines TRBV5-6 with TRBJ2-1, with 9 nucleotides matching TRBD2. V shed 0 bases and J 6 bases; nucleotides not matched to a gene: 13. Germline values: CDR1 SGHDT, CDR2 YYEEEE. The CDR3 length is 18 residues. CDR3 bases: TGTGCCAGCAGCTTGGCCTTAGCGGGAGTGGTAGTTTTCAATGAGCAGTTCTTC. This translates into CASSLALAGVVVFNEQFF.

The V and J genes are TRBV6-1 and TRBJ2-7; TRBD2 matches 7 bases. Looked up from germline, CDR1 is MNHNS and CDR2 is SASEGT. The CDR3 is made up of 11 amino acids. V shed 6 bases and J 7 bases; nucleotides not matched to a gene: 3. The CDR3 protein is CASRGGGEQYV. CDR3 coding DNA: TGTGCCAGCAGGGGGGGAGGGGAGCAGTACGTC.

This chain uses TRBV7-2 with TRBJ1-5; unclear D gene. Looked up from germline, CDR1 is SGHTA and CDR2 is FQGNSA. CDR3 length equals 15 residues. The germline V and J ends were trimmed by 1 base and 0 bases, with 7 bases remaining between them. The CDR3 region has the DNA TGTGCCAGCAGCTTAGTTGTCGGTAGCAATCAGCCCCAGCATTTT. Translation gives CASSLVVGSNQPQHF. The complete variable domain, with remaining parts taken from reference TRBV7-2 and TRBJ1-5, reads GAGVSQSPSNKVTEKGKDVELRCDPISGHTALYWYRQSLGQGLEFLIYFQGNSAPDKSGLPSDRFSAERTGGSVSTLTIQRTQQEDSAVYLCASSLVVGSNQPQHFGDGTRLSIL.

This clone has more than one count but fewer than ten. This chain links TRBV7-9 with TRBJ1-1; D is perhaps TRBD1 (6 bases). Germline-derived CDR1 and CDR2 are SEHNR and FQNEAQ (reference sequence). The CDR3 is 14 amino acids. The germline V and J ends were trimmed by 1 base and 7 bases, with 13 bases remaining between them. As DNA, the CDR3 is TGTGCCAGCAGCTTAGGACAGGCCGAAAGTGAAGCTTTCTTT. Its protein is CASSLGQAESEAFF.

The chain is built from TRBV6-1 and TRBJ2-5; D not resolved. There are 12 residues in the CDR3. CDR1 and CDR2 from the germline V gene are MNHNS and SASEGT. The V and J ends lost 4 bases and 5 bases respectively, with 8 bases between them. CDR3 nucleotide sequence: TGTGCCAGCAGTGCGCGACTGGAGACCCAGTACTTC. It codes for CASSARLETQYF.

The chain uses TRBV2 and TRBJ2-5; 11 positions match TRBD2. J was trimmed by 5 bases and V by 8 bases; bases with no gene match: 13. CDR3 length: 16 amino acids. Germline values: CDR1 SNHLY, CDR2 FYNNEI. The CDR3 nucleotides read TGTGCCAGCCAGGGGGATTTACTAGCGGGGGAGGAGACCCAGTACTTC. Its protein is CASQGDLLAGEETQYF.

CDR3 in DNA: TGTGCCAGCAGCAAATCCGTCGCGGATACGCAGTATTTT. This sequence encodes CASSKSVADTQYF. V is TRBV7-9 and J is TRBJ2-3; D uncertain. Deletions cut 5 bases from V and 6 bases from J, with 12 bases between. Germline CDR1 and CDR2: SEHNR and FQNEAQ (reference sequence). The CDR3 is 13 amino acids.

This chain connects TRBV5-5 to TRBJ2-3; TRBD1 might be the D (5 bases). The CDR3 consists of 13 residues. CDR1 is SGHKS, CDR2 YYEKEE, per germline (reference sequence). The V gene lost 0 bases and the J gene lost 10 bases, with 12 bases spanning the gap. CDR3 sequence reads: CASSLELGAAQYF. For the CDR3, the DNA is TGTGCCAGCAGCTTGGAGCTAGGGGCTGCGCAGTATTTT.